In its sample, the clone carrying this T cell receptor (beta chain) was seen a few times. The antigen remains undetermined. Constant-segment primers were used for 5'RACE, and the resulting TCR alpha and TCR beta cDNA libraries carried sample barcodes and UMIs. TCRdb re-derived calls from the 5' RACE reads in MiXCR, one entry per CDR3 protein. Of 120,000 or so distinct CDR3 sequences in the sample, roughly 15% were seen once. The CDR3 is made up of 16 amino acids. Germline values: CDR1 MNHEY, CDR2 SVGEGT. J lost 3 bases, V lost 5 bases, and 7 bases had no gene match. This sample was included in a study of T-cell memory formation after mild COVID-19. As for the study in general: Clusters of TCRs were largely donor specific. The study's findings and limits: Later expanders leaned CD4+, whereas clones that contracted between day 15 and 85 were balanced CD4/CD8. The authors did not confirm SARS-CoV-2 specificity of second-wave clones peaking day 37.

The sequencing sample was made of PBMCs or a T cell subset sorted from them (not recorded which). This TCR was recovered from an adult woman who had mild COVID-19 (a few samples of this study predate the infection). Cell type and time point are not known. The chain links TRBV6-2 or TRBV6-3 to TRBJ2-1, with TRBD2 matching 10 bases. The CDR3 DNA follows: TGTGCCAGCAGTAACAGGCCTAGCGGGGGCTACAATGAGCAGTTCTTC. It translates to CASSNRPSGGYNEQFF.